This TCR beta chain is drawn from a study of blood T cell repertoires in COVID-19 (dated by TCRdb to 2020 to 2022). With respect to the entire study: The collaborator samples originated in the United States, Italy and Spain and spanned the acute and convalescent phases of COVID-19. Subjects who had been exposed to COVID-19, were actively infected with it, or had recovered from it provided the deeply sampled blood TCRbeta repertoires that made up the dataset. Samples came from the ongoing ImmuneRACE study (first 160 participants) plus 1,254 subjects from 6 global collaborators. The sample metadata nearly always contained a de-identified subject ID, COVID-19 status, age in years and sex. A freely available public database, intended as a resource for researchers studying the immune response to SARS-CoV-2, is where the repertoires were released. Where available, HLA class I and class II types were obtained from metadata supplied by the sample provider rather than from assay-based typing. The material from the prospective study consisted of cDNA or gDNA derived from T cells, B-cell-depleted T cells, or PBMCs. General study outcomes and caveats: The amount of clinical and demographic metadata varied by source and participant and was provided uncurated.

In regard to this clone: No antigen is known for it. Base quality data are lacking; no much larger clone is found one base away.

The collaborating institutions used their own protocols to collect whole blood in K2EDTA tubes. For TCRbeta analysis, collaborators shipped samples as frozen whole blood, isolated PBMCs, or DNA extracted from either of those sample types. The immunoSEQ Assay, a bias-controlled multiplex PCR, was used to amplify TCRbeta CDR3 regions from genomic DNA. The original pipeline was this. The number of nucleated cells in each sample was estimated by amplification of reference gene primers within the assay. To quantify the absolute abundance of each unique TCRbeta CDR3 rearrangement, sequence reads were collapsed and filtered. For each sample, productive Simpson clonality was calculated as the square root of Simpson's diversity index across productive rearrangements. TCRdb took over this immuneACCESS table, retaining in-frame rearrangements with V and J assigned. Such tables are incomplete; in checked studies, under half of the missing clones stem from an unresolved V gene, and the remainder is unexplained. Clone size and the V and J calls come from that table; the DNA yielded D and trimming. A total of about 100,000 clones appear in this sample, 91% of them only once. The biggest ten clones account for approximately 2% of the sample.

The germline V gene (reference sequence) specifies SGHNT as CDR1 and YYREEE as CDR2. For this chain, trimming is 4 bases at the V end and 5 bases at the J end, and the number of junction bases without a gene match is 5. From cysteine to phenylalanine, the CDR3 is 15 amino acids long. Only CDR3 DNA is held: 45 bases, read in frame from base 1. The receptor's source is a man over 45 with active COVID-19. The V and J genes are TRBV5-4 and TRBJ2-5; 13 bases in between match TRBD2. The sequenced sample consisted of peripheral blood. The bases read TGTGCCAGCAGCCGGACTAGCGGGAGTCGGGAGACCCAGTACTTC. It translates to CASSRTSGSRETQYF. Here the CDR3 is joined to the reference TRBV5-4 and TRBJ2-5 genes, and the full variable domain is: ETGVTQSPTHLIKTRGQQVTLRCSSQSGHNTVSWYQQALGQGPQFIFQYYREEENGRGNFPPRFSGLQFPNYSSELNVNALELDDSALYLCASSRTSGSRETQYFGPGTRLLVL.